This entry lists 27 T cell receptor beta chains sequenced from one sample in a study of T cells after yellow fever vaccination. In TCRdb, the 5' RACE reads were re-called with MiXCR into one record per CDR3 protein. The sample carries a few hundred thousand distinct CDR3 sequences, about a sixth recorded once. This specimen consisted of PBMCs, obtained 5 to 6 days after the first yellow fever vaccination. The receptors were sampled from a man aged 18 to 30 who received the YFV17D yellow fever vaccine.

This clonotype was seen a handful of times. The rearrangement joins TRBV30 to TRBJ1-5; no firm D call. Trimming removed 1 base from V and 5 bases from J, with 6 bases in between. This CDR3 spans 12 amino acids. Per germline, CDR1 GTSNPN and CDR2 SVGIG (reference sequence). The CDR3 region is CAWSAGYQPQHF. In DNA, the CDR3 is TGTGCCTGGAGTGCAGGCTATCAGCCCCAGCATTTT.

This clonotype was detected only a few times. CDR3 sequence (DNA): TGCGCCAGCAGCCAGATAGGACAGGGTATAAATCAGCCCCAGCATTTT. Amino acid sequence: CASSQIGQGINQPQHF. The rearrangement uses TRBV4-1 and TRBJ1-5; 8 nucleotides match TRBD1. The CDR3 has 16 amino acids. V lost 3 bases, J lost 4 bases, and 8 bases stayed unmatched. Germline V CDR1 and CDR2: MGHRA, YSYEKL.

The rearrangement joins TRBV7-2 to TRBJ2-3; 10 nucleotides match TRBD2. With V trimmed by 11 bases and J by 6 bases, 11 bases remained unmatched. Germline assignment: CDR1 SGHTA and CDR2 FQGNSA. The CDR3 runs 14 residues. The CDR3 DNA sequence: TGTGCCGGCCGAGCGGGGGGGCAATATGATACGCAGTATTTT. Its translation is CAGRAGGQYDTQYF.

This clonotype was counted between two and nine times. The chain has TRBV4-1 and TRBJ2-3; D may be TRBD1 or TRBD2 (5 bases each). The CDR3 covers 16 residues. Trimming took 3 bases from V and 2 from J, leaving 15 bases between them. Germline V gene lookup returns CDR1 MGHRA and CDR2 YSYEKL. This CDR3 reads CASSQRDGRPTDTQYF. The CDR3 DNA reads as TGCGCCAGCAGCCAGAGGGACGGCCGCCCCACAGATACGCAGTATTTT.

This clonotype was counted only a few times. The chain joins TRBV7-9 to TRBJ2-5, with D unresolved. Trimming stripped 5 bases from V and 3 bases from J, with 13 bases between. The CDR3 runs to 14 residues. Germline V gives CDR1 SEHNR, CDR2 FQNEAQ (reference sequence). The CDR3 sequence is CASSRHLREETQYF. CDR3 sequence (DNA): TGTGCCAGCAGCCGACACCTCCGGGAAGAGACCCAGTACTTC. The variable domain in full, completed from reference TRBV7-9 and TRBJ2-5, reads DTGVSQNPRHKITKRGQNVTFRCDPISEHNRLYWYRQTLGQGPEFLTYFQNEAQLEKSRLLSDRFSAERPKGSFSTLEIQRTEQGDSAMYLCASSRHLREETQYFGPGTRLLVL.

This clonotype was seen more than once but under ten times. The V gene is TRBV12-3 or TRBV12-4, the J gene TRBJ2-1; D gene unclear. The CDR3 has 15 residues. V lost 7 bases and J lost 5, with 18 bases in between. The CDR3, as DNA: TGTGCCAGCACACTCCGGACGGCAGGCAACAATGAGCAGTTCTTC. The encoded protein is CASTLRTAGNNEQFF.

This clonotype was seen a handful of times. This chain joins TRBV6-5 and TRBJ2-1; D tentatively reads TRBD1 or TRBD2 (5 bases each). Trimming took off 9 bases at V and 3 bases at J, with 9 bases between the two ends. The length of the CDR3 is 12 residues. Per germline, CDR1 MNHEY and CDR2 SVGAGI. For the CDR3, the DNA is TGTGCCAGGGGACCTGACTACAATGAGCAGTTCTTC. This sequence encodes CARGPDYNEQFF.

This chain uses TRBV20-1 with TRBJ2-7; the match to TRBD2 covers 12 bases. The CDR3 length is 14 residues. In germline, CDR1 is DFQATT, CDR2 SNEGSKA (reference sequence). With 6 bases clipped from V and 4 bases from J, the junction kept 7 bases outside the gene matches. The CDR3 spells CSAKLAGGVYEQYF. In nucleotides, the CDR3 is TGCAGTGCAAAACTAGCGGGGGGAGTGTACGAGCAGTACTTC.

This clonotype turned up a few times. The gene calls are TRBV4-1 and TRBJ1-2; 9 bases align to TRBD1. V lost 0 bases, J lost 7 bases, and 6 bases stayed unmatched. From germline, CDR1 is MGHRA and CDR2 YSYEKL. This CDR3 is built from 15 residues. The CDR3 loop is CASSQEDRGQGGYTF. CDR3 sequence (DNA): TGCGCCAGCAGCCAAGAGGACAGGGGACAGGGTGGCTACACCTTC.

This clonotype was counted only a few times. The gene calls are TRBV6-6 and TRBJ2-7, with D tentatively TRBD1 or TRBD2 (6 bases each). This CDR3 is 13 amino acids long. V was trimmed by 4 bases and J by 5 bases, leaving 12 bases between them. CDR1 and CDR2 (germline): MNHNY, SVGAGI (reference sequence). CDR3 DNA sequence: TGTGCCAGCAGTTCCGGGGGCTGGAACGAGCAGTACTTC. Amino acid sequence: CASSSGGWNEQYF.

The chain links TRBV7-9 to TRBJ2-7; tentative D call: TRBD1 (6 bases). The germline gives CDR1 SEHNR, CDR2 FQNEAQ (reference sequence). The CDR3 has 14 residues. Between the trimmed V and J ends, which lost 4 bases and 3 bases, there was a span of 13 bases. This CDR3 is CASSSGVIYYEQYF. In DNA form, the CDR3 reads TGTGCCAGCAGCTCAGGGGTTATCTACTACGAGCAGTACTTC.

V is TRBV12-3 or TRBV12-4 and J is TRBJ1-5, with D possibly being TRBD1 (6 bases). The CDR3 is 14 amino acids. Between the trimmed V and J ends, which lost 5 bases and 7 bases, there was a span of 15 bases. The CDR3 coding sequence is TGTGCCAGCAGTGAACGCCCACAGGGACAGCCCCAGCATTTT. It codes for CASSERPQGQPQHF.

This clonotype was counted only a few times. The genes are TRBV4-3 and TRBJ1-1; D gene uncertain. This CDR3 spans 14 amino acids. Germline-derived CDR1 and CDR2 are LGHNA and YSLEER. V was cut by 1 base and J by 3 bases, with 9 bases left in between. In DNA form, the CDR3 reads TGCGCCAGCAGCCAAGCCCGGACGGACACTGAAGCTTTCTTT. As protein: CASSQARTDTEAFF.

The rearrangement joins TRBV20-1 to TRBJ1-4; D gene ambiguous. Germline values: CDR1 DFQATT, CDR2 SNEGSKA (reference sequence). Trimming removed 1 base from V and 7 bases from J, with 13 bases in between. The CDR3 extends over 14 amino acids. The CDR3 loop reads CSARADGQSEKLFF. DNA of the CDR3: TGCAGTGCTAGAGCGGACGGGCAGAGTGAAAAACTGTTTTTT.

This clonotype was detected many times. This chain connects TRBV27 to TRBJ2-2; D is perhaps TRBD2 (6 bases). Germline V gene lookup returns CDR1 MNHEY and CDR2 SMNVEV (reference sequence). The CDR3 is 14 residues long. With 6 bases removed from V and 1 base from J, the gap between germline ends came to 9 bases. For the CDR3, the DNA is TGTGCCAGCAGCCGGGACTTGAACACCGGGGAGCTGTTTTTT. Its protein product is CASSRDLNTGELFF.

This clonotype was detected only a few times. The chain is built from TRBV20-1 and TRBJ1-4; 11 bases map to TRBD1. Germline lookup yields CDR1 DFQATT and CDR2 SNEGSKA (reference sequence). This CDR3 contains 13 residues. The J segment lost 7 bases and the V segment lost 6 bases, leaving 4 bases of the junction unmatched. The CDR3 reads CSAPDRGLEKLFF. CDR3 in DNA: TGCAGTGCCCCGGACAGGGGGCTTGAAAAACTGTTTTTT.

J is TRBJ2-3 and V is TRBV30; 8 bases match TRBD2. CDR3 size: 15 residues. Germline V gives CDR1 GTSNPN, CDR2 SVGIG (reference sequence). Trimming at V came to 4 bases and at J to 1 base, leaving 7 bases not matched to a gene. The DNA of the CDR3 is TGTGCCTGGATCCAGCGGGGGTTTCGCACAGATACGCAGTATTTT. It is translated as CAWIQRGFRTDTQYF.

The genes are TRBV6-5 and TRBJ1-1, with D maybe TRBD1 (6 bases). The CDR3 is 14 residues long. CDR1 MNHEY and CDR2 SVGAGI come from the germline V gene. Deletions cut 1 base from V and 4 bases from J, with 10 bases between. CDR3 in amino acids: CASSYWGRVTEAFF. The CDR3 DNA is TGTGCCAGCAGTTACTGGGGGCGGGTCACTGAAGCTTTCTTT.

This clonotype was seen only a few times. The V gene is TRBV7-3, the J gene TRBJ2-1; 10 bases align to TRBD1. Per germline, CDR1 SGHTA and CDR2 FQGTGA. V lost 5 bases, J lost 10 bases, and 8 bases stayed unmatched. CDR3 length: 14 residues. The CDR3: CASSQGQGTGEQFF. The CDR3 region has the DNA TGTGCCAGCAGCCAGGGACAGGGGACCGGCGAGCAGTTCTTC.

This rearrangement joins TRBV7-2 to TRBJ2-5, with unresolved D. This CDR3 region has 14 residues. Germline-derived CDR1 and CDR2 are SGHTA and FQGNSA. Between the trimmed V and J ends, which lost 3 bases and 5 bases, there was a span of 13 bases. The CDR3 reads CASSLRAWSETQYF. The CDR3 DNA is TGTGCCAGCAGCTTGAGAGCATGGAGCGAGACCCAGTACTTC. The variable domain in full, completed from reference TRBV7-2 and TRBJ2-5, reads GAGVSQSPSNKVTEKGKDVELRCDPISGHTALYWYRQSLGQGLEFLIYFQGNSAPDKSGLPSDRFSAERTGGSVSTLTIQRTQQEDSAVYLCASSLRAWSETQYFGPGTRLLVL.

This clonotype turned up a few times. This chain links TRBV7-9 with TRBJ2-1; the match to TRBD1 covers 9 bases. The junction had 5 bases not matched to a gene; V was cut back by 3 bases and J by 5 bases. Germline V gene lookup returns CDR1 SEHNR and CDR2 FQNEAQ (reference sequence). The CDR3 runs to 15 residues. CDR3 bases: TGTGCCAGCAGCTTGGGACAGGGACCCGACAATGAGCAGTTCTTC. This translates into CASSLGQGPDNEQFF.

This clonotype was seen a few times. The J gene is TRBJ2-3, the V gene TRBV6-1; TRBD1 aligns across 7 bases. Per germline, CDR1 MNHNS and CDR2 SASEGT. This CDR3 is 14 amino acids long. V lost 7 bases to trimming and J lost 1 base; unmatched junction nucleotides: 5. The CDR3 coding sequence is TGTGCCAGCATGAGGGGGCTGGGCACAGATACGCAGTATTTT. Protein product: CASMRGLGTDTQYF.

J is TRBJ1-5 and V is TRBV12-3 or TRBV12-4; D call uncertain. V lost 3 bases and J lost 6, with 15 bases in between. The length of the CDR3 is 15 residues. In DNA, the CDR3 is TGTGCCAGCAGTTTTGGTGGCAGCCCCACTCAGCCCCAGCATTTT. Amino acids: CASSFGGSPTQPQHF.

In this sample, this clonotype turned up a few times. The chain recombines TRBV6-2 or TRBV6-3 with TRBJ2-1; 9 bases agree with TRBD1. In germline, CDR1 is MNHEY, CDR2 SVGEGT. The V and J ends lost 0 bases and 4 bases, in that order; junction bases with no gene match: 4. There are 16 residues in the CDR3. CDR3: CASSYSGTGYYNEQFF. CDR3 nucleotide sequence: TGTGCCAGCAGTTACTCGGGGACAGGGTATTACAATGAGCAGTTCTTC.

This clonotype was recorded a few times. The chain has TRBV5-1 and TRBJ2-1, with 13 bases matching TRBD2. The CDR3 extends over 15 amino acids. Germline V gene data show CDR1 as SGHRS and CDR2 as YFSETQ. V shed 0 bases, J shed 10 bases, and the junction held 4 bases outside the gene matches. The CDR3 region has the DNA TGCGCCAGCAGCTTGGTACTAGCGGGGGGGCAGGAGCAGTTCTTC. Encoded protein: CASSLVLAGGQEQFF. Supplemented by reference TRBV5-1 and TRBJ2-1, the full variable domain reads KAGVTQTPRYLIKTRGQQVTLSCSPISGHRSVSWYQQTPGQGLQFLFEYFSETQRNKGNFPGRFSGRQFSNSRSEMNVSTLELGDSALYLCASSLVLAGGQEQFFGPGTRLTVL.

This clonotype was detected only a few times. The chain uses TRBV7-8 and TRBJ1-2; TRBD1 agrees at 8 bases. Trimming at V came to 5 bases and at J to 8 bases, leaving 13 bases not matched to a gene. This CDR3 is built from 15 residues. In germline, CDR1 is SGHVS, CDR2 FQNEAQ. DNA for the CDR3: TGTGCCAGCAGCCACGGACCCCTCGGACAGGGAGGCTACACCTTC. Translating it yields CASSHGPLGQGGYTF.

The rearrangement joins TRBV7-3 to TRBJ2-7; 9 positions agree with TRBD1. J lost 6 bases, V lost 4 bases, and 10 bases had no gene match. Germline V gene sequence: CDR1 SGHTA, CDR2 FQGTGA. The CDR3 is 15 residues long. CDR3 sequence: CASSSGDREVCEQYV. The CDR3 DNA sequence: TGTGCCAGCAGCTCTGGGGACAGGGAGGTCTGCGAGCAGTACGTC.